Below, 21 T cell receptor beta chains from the same sample are listed, as sequenced in a study of T cells in Graves' hyperthyroidism and ophthalmopathy. RNA transcripts were the template for amplifying TCR beta CDR3 regions. When the TCR CDR3 underwent first-round RT-PCR, the HTBI primer set was used. TCRdb re-analysed the multiplex PCR reads in MiXCR, keeping a single row per CDR3 protein. The sample gives about 210,000 distinct CDR3 sequences, 17% of which show up once; approximately 50% is in the top ten. Sequencing was carried out using blood. The receptors were sampled from a man aged 50 or older with Graves' hyperthyroidism.

This clonotype was counted between two and nine times. The chain has TRBV29-1 and TRBJ2-7; D is unresolved. Germline CDR1 is SQVTM and CDR2 is ANQGSEA. V was shortened by 0 bases and J by 1 base, with 7 bases between the two germline ends. The CDR3 is 13 residues long. The CDR3 sequence is CSVEDPRSYEQYF. CDR3 nucleotide sequence: TGCAGCGTTGAAGATCCCAGGTCCTACGAGCAGTACTTC.

The sample holds a few counts of this clonotype. The chain links TRBV28 to TRBJ1-6; 7 nucleotides agree with TRBD1. From germline, CDR1 is MDHEN and CDR2 SYDVKM. V shed 2 bases, J shed 2 bases, and the junction held 6 bases outside the gene matches. The CDR3 is made up of 17 amino acids. The CDR3: CASSLPQGVAYNSPLHF. In DNA form, the CDR3 reads TGTGCCAGCAGTTTACCCCAGGGGGTCGCCTATAATTCACCCCTCCACTTT.

This clonotype was observed a few times. CDR3 residues: CASSSGAGPPLEQFF. The CDR3 DNA reads TGTGCCAGCAGCTCTGGAGCGGGGCCCCCACTGGAGCAGTTCTTC. The chain carries TRBV7-3 and TRBJ2-1; 7 nucleotides align to TRBD2. The V and J ends lost 4 bases and 10 bases, in that order; junction bases with no gene match: 13. Germline lookup yields CDR1 SGHTA and CDR2 FQGTGA. The CDR3 is 15 amino acids.

This clonotype was seen repeatedly, ten times or more. The chain carries TRBV7-9 and TRBJ2-5; D gene ambiguous. Germline V gives CDR1 SEHNR, CDR2 FQNEAQ (reference sequence). Trimming took 6 bases from V and 5 from J, leaving 10 bases between them. This CDR3 is 12 amino acids long. The CDR3 is CASSLIGETQYF. In DNA form, the CDR3 reads TGTGCCAGCAGTTTGATAGGGGAGACCCAGTACTTC.

The chain joins TRBV19 to TRBJ1-5, with a possible D match to TRBD1 (5 bases). The CDR3 has 14 amino acids. CDR1 is LNHDA and CDR2 is SQIVND in the germline V gene (reference sequence). Trimming stripped 6 bases from V and 5 bases from J, with 14 bases between. The CDR3 sequence is CASSFAGVYQPQHF. The CDR3 DNA sequence: TGTGCCAGTAGCTTCGCGGGGGTCTATCAGCCCCAGCATTTT.

This clonotype was picked up one time. This chain links TRBV28 with TRBJ2-3; tentatively, D is TRBD2 (5 bases). The length of the CDR3 is 16 residues. V was cut by 5 bases and J by 1 base, with 16 bases left in between. The germline V gene encodes CDR1 MDHEN and CDR2 SYDVKM. The CDR3 is CASSHGPHGGTDTQYF. CDR3 DNA: TGTGCCAGCAGTCACGGACCACACGGGGGCACAGATACGCAGTATTTT.

In its sample, this clonotype was seen many times. V is TRBV18 and J is TRBJ2-2; D ambiguous. CDR3 length: 13 amino acids. The germline V gene encodes CDR1 KGHSH and CDR2 LQKENI. The ends were cut back, 0 bases at V and 4 bases at J, with 3 bases in the middle. The CDR3 is CASSPPVTGELFF. The DNA of the CDR3 is TGTGCCAGCTCACCACCGGTCACCGGGGAGCTGTTTTTT.

The chain uses TRBV19 and TRBJ1-5, with a possible D match to TRBD1 (5 bases). CDR1 is LNHDA and CDR2 is SQIVND in the germline V gene (reference sequence). V was pared by 5 bases and J by 3 bases, with 14 bases between. CDR3 length: 15 amino acids. CDR3 region: CASSARGGSNQPQHF. The CDR3 region has the DNA TGTGCCAGTAGTGCCCGGGGGGGATCCAATCAGCCCCAGCATTTT.

A few counts support this clonotype. This chain links TRBV19 with TRBJ1-4; D is unresolved. The CDR3 consists of 15 residues. Germline loops: CDR1 LNHDA, CDR2 SQIVND (reference sequence). The germline V and J ends were trimmed by 5 bases and 0 bases, with 10 bases remaining between them. This CDR3 is CASSLDAATNEKLFF. The CDR3 DNA sequence: TGTGCCAGTAGTTTGGACGCGGCAACTAATGAAAAACTGTTTTTT.

The genes are TRBV7-2 and TRBJ2-3; 11 nucleotides agree with TRBD2. V shed 3 bases and J 5 bases; nucleotides not matched to a gene: 10. This CDR3 has 17 residues. From germline, CDR1 is SGHTA and CDR2 FQGNSA. CDR3 DNA: TGTGCCAGCAGCTTCCGACTAGCGGGAAGAGAGGAAGATACGCAGTATTTT. It is translated as CASSFRLAGREEDTQYF. Together with reference TRBV7-2 and TRBJ2-3, the CDR3 gives the full variable domain: GAGVSQSPSNKVTEKGKDVELRCDPISGHTALYWYRQSLGQGLEFLIYFQGNSAPDKSGLPSDRFSAERTGGSVSTLTIQRTQQEDSAVYLCASSFRLAGREEDTQYFGPGTRLTVL.

This clonotype was counted many times. This chain connects TRBV7-9 to TRBJ2-1, with a tentative D call TRBD2 (5 bases). Germline V gene data show CDR1 as SEHNR and CDR2 as FQNEAQ (reference sequence). The CDR3 runs 16 residues. Trimming cost V 6 bases and J 5 bases, with 20 bases left between them. Here the CDR3 reads CASRRAYQEADNEQFF. The CDR3 region has the DNA TGTGCCAGCAGACGCGCGTACCAGGAAGCGGACAATGAGCAGTTCTTC.

This clonotype occurred many times. In DNA form, the CDR3 reads TGTGCCAGCTCCCTCACGGGACAGGGAGATTTTGGGACCCAGTACTTC. It specifies CASSLTGQGDFGTQYF. J is TRBJ2-5 and V is TRBV18; 9 bases fit TRBD1. J was trimmed by 7 bases and V by 6 bases; bases with no gene match: 15. The CDR3 contains 16 residues. The germline gives CDR1 KGHSH, CDR2 LQKENI.

This clonotype has at least ten counts. The rearrangement uses TRBV5-1 and TRBJ2-7, with TRBD2 identical over 8 bases. V shed 2 bases, J shed 2 bases, and the junction held 3 bases outside the gene matches. Germline V gene data show CDR1 as SGHRS and CDR2 as YFSETQ. CDR3 size: 14 residues. CDR3 protein: CASSLTGGPYEQYF. The CDR3, as DNA: TGCGCCAGCAGCTTAACGGGAGGGCCCTACGAGCAGTACTTC.

The chain is built from TRBV7-9 and TRBJ2-3; D gene uncertain. Looked up from germline, CDR1 is SEHNR and CDR2 is FQNEAQ (reference sequence). V was shortened by 1 base and J by 0 bases, with 5 bases between the two germline ends. This CDR3 comprises 14 residues. CDR3: CASSLDDSTDTQYF. CDR3 bases: TGTGCCAGCAGCTTAGACGACAGCACAGATACGCAGTATTTT.

This clonotype was seen at least ten times. This chain connects TRBV10-3 to TRBJ2-3, with 8 bases identical to TRBD2. The CDR3 loop spans 15 amino acids. V shed 11 bases and J 4 bases; nucleotides not matched to a gene: 14. Germline V gene sequence: CDR1 ENHRY, CDR2 SYGVKD. CDR3 sequence reads: CALAVGSGNSDTQYF. CDR3 DNA sequence: TGTGCCCTAGCCGTGGGTAGCGGGAACTCAGATACGCAGTATTTT.

This clonotype came up many times. The chain recombines TRBV2 with TRBJ2-4; either TRBD1 or TRBD2 may supply D (5 bases each). Trimming removed 3 bases from V and 3 bases from J, with 12 bases in between. The V gene's germline CDR1 is SNHLY and CDR2 FYNNEI. This CDR3 has 15 residues. The CDR3 region is CASSEGTFGKNIQYF. The CDR3 DNA sequence: TGTGCCAGCAGTGAGGGGACGTTTGGCAAAAACATTCAGTACTTC. Supplemented by reference TRBV2 and TRBJ2-4, the full variable domain reads EPEVTQTPSHQVTQMGQEVILRCVPISNHLYFYWYRQILGQKVEFLVSFYNNEISEKSEIFDDQFSVERPDGSNFTLKIRSTKLEDSAMYFCASSEGTFGKNIQYFGAGTRLSVL.

V gene TRBV12-5 combines with J gene TRBJ2-3; D tentatively fits TRBD1 or TRBD2 (5 bases each). The germline V gene encodes CDR1 LGHNT and CDR2 FRNRAP. Trimming stripped 2 bases from V and 6 bases from J, with 12 bases between. The length of the CDR3 is 14 residues. The CDR3 nucleotides are TGTGCTAGTGGTTTGACACTAGGGGCGGATACGCAGTATTTT. It codes for CASGLTLGADTQYF.

V and J are TRBV14 and TRBJ2-5, with D possibly matching TRBD1 (6 bases). The CDR3 is made up of 15 amino acids. Germline V lookup: CDR1 SGHDN, CDR2 FVKESK. V was shortened by 2 bases and J by 5 bases, with 15 bases between the two germline ends. This CDR3 reads CASSQTTGSWETQYF. CDR3 bases: TGTGCCAGCAGCCAAACGACAGGTTCTTGGGAGACCCAGTACTTC.

This clonotype was counted many times. The chain couples TRBV24-1 to TRBJ2-1; a possible D gene is TRBD2 (6 bases). Trimming took 9 bases from V and 5 from J, leaving 10 bases between them. The CDR3 length is 12 residues. Germline CDR1 is KGHDR and CDR2 is SFDVKD. This CDR3 reads CATEGRNNEQFF. In DNA, the CDR3 is TGTGCCACCGAAGGGAGGAACAATGAGCAGTTCTTC.

This clonotype was seen repeatedly, ten times or more. The J gene is TRBJ2-7, the V gene TRBV20-1, with 9 nucleotides matching TRBD2. Per the germline V gene, CDR1 is DFQATT and CDR2 is SNEGSKA (reference sequence). Losses at the gene ends were 2 bases for V and 6 bases for J; bases not matched to a gene: 14. The length of the CDR3 is 16 residues. The CDR3 coding sequence is TGCAGTGCTAGACTCCCCCGAGGGCTAGCGGGACGCGAGCAGTACTTC. It translates to CSARLPRGLAGREQYF.

This chain uses TRBV28 with TRBJ2-2, with D possibly being TRBD2 (5 bases). The CDR3 has 15 residues. V shed 6 bases and J shed 2 bases, with 13 bases lying between them. The germline gives CDR1 MDHEN, CDR2 SYDVKM. The CDR3 DNA reads as TGTGCCAGCAGGAAAGGACTGGCCAACACCGGGGAGCTGTTTTTT. Translation: CASRKGLANTGELFF.